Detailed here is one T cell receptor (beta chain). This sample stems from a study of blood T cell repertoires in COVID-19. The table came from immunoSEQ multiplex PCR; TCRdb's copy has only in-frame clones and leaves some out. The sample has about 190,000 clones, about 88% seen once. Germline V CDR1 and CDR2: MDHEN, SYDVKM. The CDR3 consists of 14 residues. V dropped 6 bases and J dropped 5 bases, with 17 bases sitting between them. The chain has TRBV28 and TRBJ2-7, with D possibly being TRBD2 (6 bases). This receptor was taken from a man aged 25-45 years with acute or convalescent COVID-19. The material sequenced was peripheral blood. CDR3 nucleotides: TGTGCCAGCAGCCTCCCCGGACGGGGGAACGAGCAGTACTTC. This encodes CASSLPGRGNEQYF.